Listed here are 14 T cell receptor beta chains from one sample, sequenced in a study of T cell changes during pregnancy in multiple sclerosis. Libraries were prepared by immunoSEQ multiplex PCR; TCRdb keeps only in-frame clonotypes and omits some of them. Here the sample spans some 29,000 clones, 75% to 95% being singletons. The source was CD8+ T cells from peripheral blood mononuclear cells, collected before pregnancy. The receptor source for this set is a female donor with multiple sclerosis, enrolled in a pregnancy study.

This clone showed up just once. This rearrangement joins TRBV6-5 to TRBJ1-1; TRBD1 might be the D (6 bases). V was pared by 8 bases and J by 1 base, with 11 bases between. The V gene's germline CDR1 is MNHEY and CDR2 SVGAGI. The length of the CDR3 is 13 residues. The CDR3 here is CASGRDTNTEAFF. The CDR3 region has the DNA TGTGCCAGCGGTCGGGACACGAACACTGAAGCTTTCTTT.

The rearrangement uses TRBV19 and TRBJ2-1, with TRBD2 matching 13 bases. CDR3 length equals 15 residues. V dropped 10 bases and J dropped 8; count of bases not matched to a gene: 11. Germline assignment: CDR1 LNHDA and CDR2 SQIVND (reference sequence). Here the CDR3 reads CATRGLAGVFDEQFF. The CDR3 DNA reads TGTGCCACCCGAGGACTAGCGGGAGTATTTGATGAGCAGTTCTTC.

V gene TRBV2 combines with J gene TRBJ1-1; the D gene is possibly TRBD1 (5 bases). Trimming removed 1 base at V and 3 bases at J, with 9 bases between. Germline CDR1 SNHLY, CDR2 FYNNEI. CDR3 length: 14 residues. DNA of the CDR3: TGTGCCAGCAGTGAAGACAGGAGCTACACTGAAGCTTTCTTT. Its translation: CASSEDRSYTEAFF. The variable domain in full, with the rest retrieved from reference TRBV2 and TRBJ1-1, is EPEVTQTPSHQVTQMGQEVILRCVPISNHLYFYWYRQILGQKVEFLVSFYNNEISEKSEIFDDQFSVERPDGSNFTLKIRSTKLEDSAMYFCASSEDRSYTEAFFGQGTRLTVV.

V and J are TRBV6-1 and TRBJ2-1; D ambiguous. This CDR3 comprises 16 residues. The germline V and J ends were trimmed by 1 base and 0 bases, with 10 bases remaining between them. CDR1 and CDR2 (germline): MNHNS, SASEGT. The CDR3, as DNA: TGTGCCAGCAGTGAAGAAGCTGTATACTCCTACAATGAGCAGTTCTTC. Translation gives CASSEEAVYSYNEQFF.

The sample holds one count of this clone. The V gene is TRBV27, the J gene TRBJ1-2; 8 bases are shared with TRBD1. This CDR3 has 13 amino acids. Trimming cost V 3 bases and J 7 bases; bases outside gene matches: 4. The V gene's germline CDR1 is MNHEY and CDR2 SMNVEV (reference sequence). CDR3 DNA sequence: TGTGCCAGCAGTTTCCCAGGGGGCAGTGGCTACACCTTC. It translates to CASSFPGGSGYTF.

This chain links TRBV11-3 with TRBJ1-1; D is unresolved. This CDR3 is 12 amino acids long. CDR1 and CDR2 (germline): SGHNT, YENEEA. The V end lost 1 base, the J end lost 11 bases, and 11 bases lay between the germline ends. The CDR3 sequence is CASSLGNSGAFF. DNA for the CDR3: TGTGCCAGCAGCTTAGGTAACAGTGGGGCTTTCTTT. Supplemented by reference TRBV11-3 and TRBJ1-1, the full variable domain reads EAGVVQSPRYKIIEKKQPVAFWCNPISGHNTLYWYLQNLGQGPELLIRYENEEAVDDSQLPKDRFSAERLKGVDSTLKIQPAELGDSAVYLCASSLGNSGAFFGQGTRLTVV.

This sequence joins TRBV9 and TRBJ2-5; D not certain. Trimming took off 0 bases at V and 2 bases at J, with 5 bases between the two ends. In germline, CDR1 is SGDLS, CDR2 YYNGEE. The CDR3 consists of 13 residues. CDR3 DNA sequence: TGTGCCAGCAGCGTAGACATACAAGAGACCCAGTACTTC. Its protein is CASSVDIQETQYF.

Notes on this clone: The sample has other DNA sequences that encode this CDR3 too. This rearrangement joins TRBV19 to TRBJ2-3, with 9 bases fitting TRBD2. CDR1 is LNHDA, CDR2 SQIVND, per germline (reference sequence). The V and J ends lost 3 bases and 3 bases, in that order; junction bases with no gene match: 4. This CDR3 spans 15 amino acids. The CDR3 DNA follows: TGTGCCAGTAGTATCCTCGCGGGAGGGACAGATACGCAGTATTTT. Its protein product is CASSILAGGTDTQYF.

The chain recombines TRBV29-1 with TRBJ1-1, with D unresolved. V was cut by 1 base and J by 2 bases, with 8 bases left in between. Germline-derived CDR1 and CDR2 are SQVTM and ANQGSEA. The CDR3 consists of 13 residues. The CDR3 loop is CSVEGTHNTEAFF. The CDR3 nucleotides read TGCAGCGTTGAAGGTACACACAACACTGAAGCTTTCTTT. The variable domain in full, with the rest retrieved from reference TRBV29-1 and TRBJ1-1, is SAVISQKPSRDICQRGTSLTIQCQVDSQVTMMFWYRQQPGQSLTLIATANQGSEATYESGFVIDKFPISRPNLTFSTLTVSNMSPEDSSIYLCSVEGTHNTEAFFGQGTRLTVV.

This chain uses TRBV27 with TRBJ2-7; D possibly corresponds to TRBD1 (6 bases). Trimming left V 0 bases short and J 2 bases short, with 8 bases between. Germline V lookup: CDR1 MNHEY, CDR2 SMNVEV (reference sequence). The length of the CDR3 is 14 residues. As DNA, the CDR3 is TGTGCCAGCAGTTTATCGAGGACAGCCTACGAGCAGTACTTC. Protein sequence: CASSLSRTAYEQYF.

The chain combines TRBV7-8 with TRBJ2-1, with D hard to call. The CDR3 is 17 amino acids. Between the trimmed V and J ends, which lost 5 bases and 1 base, there was a span of 18 bases. The germline gives CDR1 SGHVS, CDR2 FQNEAQ. This CDR3 is CASSPLGADLSYNEQFF. DNA of the CDR3: TGTGCCAGCAGCCCCCTGGGCGCCGACCTTTCCTACAATGAGCAGTTCTTC.

This sequence joins TRBV27 and TRBJ2-3; 9 nucleotides line up with TRBD2. Germline V gives CDR1 MNHEY, CDR2 SMNVEV (reference sequence). V dropped 5 bases and J dropped 3; count of bases not matched to a gene: 15. CDR3 size: 18 residues. The CDR3 region is CASSPYQRTSVATDTQYF. CDR3 coding DNA: TGTGCCAGCAGTCCGTATCAGCGGACTAGCGTAGCAACAGATACGCAGTATTTT.

The chain links TRBV13 to TRBJ2-7, with 8 bases aligning to TRBD1. The CDR3 contains 16 residues. Germline CDR1 is PRHDT and CDR2 is FYEKMQ (reference sequence). With V trimmed by 5 bases and J by 1 base, 10 bases remained unmatched. This CDR3 is CASSRIRTGLSYEQYF. CDR3 DNA: TGTGCCAGCAGCCGTATAAGGACAGGGTTATCCTACGAGCAGTACTTC.

The rearrangement joins TRBV7-8 to TRBJ2-2; D is perhaps TRBD1 (5 bases). The V gene's germline CDR1 is SGHVS and CDR2 FQNEAQ. Trimming removed 5 bases from V and 3 bases from J, with 22 bases in between. CDR3 size: 18 residues. CDR3 sequence: CASSPDVIGQGYTGELFF. Here the CDR3 DNA reads TGTGCCAGCAGCCCGGACGTGATAGGGCAGGGATACACCGGGGAGCTGTTTTTT.